Described below is a single TCR beta chain sequence and its context. Its specificity is unknown. The data originate from a study of cytomegalovirus exposure and HLA in healthy donors. Study details: Samples from HLA-typed donors yielded 85 million to 95 million unique TCRs in an early data release. Study results and caveats: TRBV6-2, TRBV6-3 and some other V segments were unresolvable in 87-base-pair reads. Immune exposure data for these donors was limited to CMV serostatus. Prior analysis indicated that the majority of TCR beta V segments exhibited productivity approximately 87% or approximately 30% of the time.

PCR was performed using 60 Vbeta and 13 Jbeta primers. Libraries were prepared by immunoSEQ multiplex PCR; TCRdb keeps only in-frame clonotypes and omits some of them. The sample has about 150,000 clones, 80% seen once; the top ten hold roughly 5.3%. Germline CDR1 and CDR2: SGHRS and YFSETQ. V lost 4 bases and J lost 8; bases outside the gene matches: 20. This CDR3 comprises 20 residues. This sequence joins TRBV5-1 and TRBJ2-1; 14 nucleotides align to TRBD2. The receptor comes from a woman aged 40 to 50 in good health and CMV-seropositive. Sequences were obtained from PBMCs. The CDR3 sequence is CASSAPLTSGRALWLDEQFF. The CDR3 DNA follows: TGCGCCAGCAGCGCCCCTCTGACTAGCGGGAGGGCTCTTTGGTTAGATGAGCAGTTCTTC.